What follows describes a single T cell receptor (beta chain). Its specific antigen is unknown. Base quality data are lacking; no much larger clone is found one base away. The cysteine opens and the phenylalanine closes a CDR3 of 13 amino acids. Only the CDR3 portion is preserved as DNA: 39 bases, with reading frame beginning at the first base. This specimen belongs to a study of shared clonotypes between healthy human individuals (dated by TCRdb to about 2020). Looking at the study overall: A few men and two women, aged 18 to 49 years, made up the cohort. The study deeply sequenced blood TCR repertoires of about five healthy adults to estimate repertoire size and the extent of clonotype sharing between individuals. Libraries were prepared and TCR repertoires were sequenced by different laboratories using diverse techniques, in order to increase sequencing depth and limit assay-specific biases. Per donor, three plates each were used for CD4 naive and CD4 memory, two for CD8 naive, and one for CD8 memory. Leukapheresis yielded between about 0.9 and 9.5 billion PBMCs per donor.

Broader findings and caveats from the paper: Naive subsets generally had larger estimated clonotype richness than memory subsets. Even with the large sequencing depth, rarefaction of the sorted-subset datasets indicated that sequencing was incomplete. Based on pairwise subsampling, the degree of clonotype sharing among donors was expected to be affected by sequencing depth. Because the study included only a small number of donors, the genetic and exposure-history diversity represented was limited. Sampling was limited to blood, and TCR repertoires in tissue likely differ from TCR repertoires in blood. About 5% of naive CD4, 3.5% of naive CD8, approximately 2.2% of memory CD4, and 0.35% to 0.5% of memory CD8 clonotypes were shared across several donors. Compared with non-shared clonotypes, the clonotypes found in all four sorted-subset donors had higher generation probabilities.

TCR CDR3 regions were amplified from genomic DNA by multiplex PCR using the deep immunoSEQ assay. Extracted genomic DNA from each cell subset was distributed evenly across all wells of several immunoSEQ 96-well plates, and each plate was treated as a replicate. For sorted subsets, each replicate PCR was loaded with approximately 200 ng genomic DNA, equivalent to 30,000 or so T cell genomes. Purified libraries were measured with a Qubit 3.0 fluorometer, size-checked on a Bioanalyzer 2100, and measured again with the KAPA Library Quantification kit. Each immunoSEQ 96-well plate was sequenced on its own single-read 150-cycle Illumina NextSeq 550 flow cell. The paper's processing steps were these. Because the immunoSEQ output included only junctional sequences and no quality scores, the filtering could not be the same as the filtering used for full-length reads. To assign V/J genes and CDR3, sequences were annotated using PyIR, a Python wrapper for IgBLAST v1.9, with IMGT germline references. Reads were removed for weak V/J assignments (E-value above 1e-6), missing CDR3, stop codons, out-of-frame junctions, or ambiguous translated residues. V3J clonotypes were defined as sequences sharing the same inferred V gene, J gene, and CDR3 amino acid sequence. The percentage overlap between two repertoires was calculated by dividing the number of shared unique clonotypes by the size of the smaller repertoire. Repertoire richness was assessed with RTK rarefaction, the Chao1 estimator, and Recon v2.1 estimates of unobserved clonotypes. OLGA was used to compute generation probabilities for all TCRbeta clonotypes that the gDNA method yielded from four donors. Imported from immuneACCESS, the table was reduced by TCRdb to in-frame sequences with V and J called. These copies leave out some clones; in studies compared against another copy, an unresolved V gene accounts for under half, and the cause of the remainder is not known. The DNA was the basis for D and trimming; V, J and clone size are from that table. The sample includes about 1,500,000 clones, with 96% observed a single time. The ten largest clones take up 1% to 1.5% of the sample.

The donors were healthy, HIV-negative adults who had no recently reported acute infections or vaccinations. Every donor was a Caucasian adult living in Nashville, Tennessee, USA. CD4+ T cells were enriched through magnetic negative selection, after which naive cells were positively selected on CD45RA and the remaining negative fraction served as the memory subset. Blood was collected by leukapheresis, and PBMCs were isolated by Ficoll-Histopaque density gradient centrifugation and then cryopreserved in liquid nitrogen vapor phase. Analytical flow cytometry was used to check the purity and quantity of every magnetically sorted T cell population. Genomic DNA was isolated from each sorted fraction and quantified by UV absorbance on a Nanodrop 2000c.

The sequence was collected from a man under 40 in good health. Sequences were obtained from naive CD4+ T cells sorted from blood. The cell subset or site label for this specimen denotes: CD45RA+ positively selected. The chain is encoded by TRBV21-1 joined to TRBJ2-3; the DNA was not used to check the table's D call, TRBD2. TRBV21-1 is flagged as a pseudogene. This receptor has the CDR3 CASSNLGTDTQYF. The DNA sequence is given as TGTGCCAGCAGCAACCTCGGCACAGATACGCAGTATTTT.